This entry lists 24 T cell receptor beta chains sequenced from one sample in a study of T cells in Graves' hyperthyroidism and ophthalmopathy. Amplification yielded TCR beta CDR3 regions, with RNA transcripts as the source. The HTBI primer set served for first-round RT-PCR of the TCR CDR3. TCRdb fed the multiplex PCR reads into MiXCR, producing one record per CDR3 protein. The sample holds fewer than 350,000 distinct CDR3 sequences, 21% seen once. Sequencing input: blood. Receptors were obtained from a woman between 45 and 60 years old with Graves' hyperthyroidism.

In this sample, this clonotype turned up many times. The chain has TRBV5-1 and TRBJ1-1; D not resolved. Trimming removed 2 bases from V and 6 bases from J, with 14 bases in between. CDR1 SGHRS and CDR2 YFSETQ come from the germline V gene. This CDR3 region has 14 residues. CDR3 loop: CASSFGEGFSEAFF. The CDR3 DNA is TGCGCCAGCAGCTTTGGGGAAGGTTTTTCTGAAGCTTTCTTT.

This clonotype was picked up a small number of times. The chain joins TRBV6-1 to TRBJ1-6; D is unresolved. CDR3 length equals 14 residues. Trimming pared 2 bases from V and 7 bases from J, leaving 9 bases between. Germline lookup yields CDR1 MNHNS and CDR2 SASEGT. Here the CDR3 reads CASSERSVNSPLHF. CDR3 DNA: TGTGCCAGCAGTGAAAGGTCTGTAAATTCACCCCTCCACTTT.

This clonotype was observed at least ten times. The chain links TRBV30 to TRBJ2-1; D remains unclear. The length of the CDR3 is 14 residues. Per germline, CDR1 GTSNPN and CDR2 SVGIG (reference sequence). Trimming removed 4 bases at V and 7 bases at J, with 17 bases between. The CDR3 sequence is CAWTRSSEWNEQFF. The CDR3 bases are TGTGCCTGGACTCGGAGTAGTGAATGGAATGAGCAGTTCTTC.

The sample holds a few counts of this clonotype. CDR3: CASTPGQGNSPLHF. The CDR3 DNA reads TGTGCCAGTACGCCGGGACAGGGCAATTCACCCCTCCACTTT. This chain uses TRBV19 with TRBJ1-6, with 9 bases that match TRBD1. Per germline, CDR1 LNHDA and CDR2 SQIVND (reference sequence). The CDR3 spans 14 residues. Trimming took 7 bases from V and 7 from J; bases not matched to a gene: 5.

Concerning this clonotype itself: Just one base apart from a much larger clone, this may be a read error. The J gene is TRBJ1-1, the V gene TRBV20-1, with D possibly TRBD1 on 5 matching bases. Germline CDR1 reads DFQATT; CDR2 reads SNEGSKA (reference sequence). CDR3 length equals 13 residues. The CDR3, as DNA: TGCAGTGCCCCGTCCGGGGGAGCAACTGAAGCTCTCTTT. Residues: CSAPSGGATEALF.

This CDR3 reads CASSLAGGRARNTGELFF. Here the CDR3 DNA reads TGTGCCAGCAGCTTAGCGGGGGGTAGGGCGCGGAACACCGGGGAGCTGTTTTTT. V and J are TRBV7-8 and TRBJ2-2; D is possibly TRBD2 (6 bases). Germline loops: CDR1 SGHVS, CDR2 FQNEAQ. Trimming pared 0 bases from V and 1 base from J, leaving 15 bases between. This CDR3 comprises 18 residues.

The chain carries TRBV4-1 and TRBJ1-2; possibly TRBD1 for D (6 bases). The germline gives CDR1 MGHRA, CDR2 YSYEKL. Trimming took off 2 bases at V and 4 bases at J, with 17 bases between the two ends. There are 16 residues in the CDR3. CDR3 loop: CASSQSERGGGYGYTF. The CDR3, as DNA: TGCGCCAGCAGCCAATCCGAACGAGGGGGTGGCTATGGCTACACCTTC.

The sample holds many counts of this clonotype. The chain links TRBV20-1 to TRBJ2-1, with D perhaps matching TRBD1 (6 bases). Germline V CDR1 and CDR2: DFQATT, SNEGSKA (reference sequence). The CDR3 loop spans 14 amino acids. V was pared by 2 bases and J by 0 bases, with 8 bases between. CDR3 residues: CSARKGDSYNEQFF. As DNA, the CDR3 is TGCAGTGCTAGAAAGGGGGACTCCTACAATGAGCAGTTCTTC.

CDR3: CASSQDRHTIYF. The CDR3, as DNA: TGTGCCAGCAGCCAAGATAGACACACCATATATTTT. The chain uses TRBV14 and TRBJ1-3; D is ambiguous. Germline V CDR1 and CDR2: SGHDN, FVKESK. V was clipped by 0 bases and J by 8 bases, with 5 bases between them. The CDR3 runs 12 residues.

The V and J genes are TRBV3-1 and TRBJ2-7; maybe TRBD1 (6 bases). In germline, CDR1 is LGHDT, CDR2 YNNKEL (reference sequence). V was cut by 1 base and J by 0 bases, with 13 bases left in between. The CDR3 spans 16 residues. The CDR3 sequence: CASSQAGTKSSYEQYF. The CDR3 DNA is TGTGCCAGCAGCCAAGCCGGGACAAAGAGCTCCTACGAGCAGTACTTC.

Of note for this clonotype: The junction does not match germline at one end; this may be a read error. J is TRBJ1-1 and V is TRBV29-1; 8 nucleotides align to TRBD1. The germline V gene encodes CDR1 SQVTM and CDR2 ANQGSEA. This CDR3 has 14 residues. The CDR3 region is CSVAWQGANTEAFF. In DNA form, the CDR3 reads TGCAGCGTTGCGTGGCAGGGGGCGAACACTGAAGCTTTCTTC.

This clonotype was recorded at least ten times. The CDR3 sequence is CASRRSGPTPYEQYF. The CDR3, as DNA: TGTGCCAGCAGACGCTCGGGGCCCACCCCCTACGAGCAGTACTTC. This chain joins TRBV28 and TRBJ2-7; the D call may be TRBD1 or TRBD2 (5 bases each). V lost 6 bases, J lost 2 bases, and 17 bases lay in between. The CDR3 length is 15 residues. Looked up from germline, CDR1 is MDHEN and CDR2 is SYDVKM.

As regards this clonotype: Since a much larger clone is just one base distant, this may be a read error. The chain combines TRBV18 with TRBJ1-4; no clear D. The CDR3 contains 14 residues. V was pared by 0 bases and J by 10 bases, with 12 bases between. The germline V gene encodes CDR1 KGHSH and CDR2 LQKENI. CDR3 protein: CASSPPDGSGKLFF. In DNA, the CDR3 is TGTGCCAGCTCACCACCGGACGGGAGTGGAAAACTGTTTTTT. Full variable domain (outside the CDR3, taken from reference TRBV18 and TRBJ1-4): NAGVMQNPRHLVRRRGQEARLRCSPMKGHSHVYWYRQLPEEGLKFMVYLQKENIIDESGMPKERFSAEFPKEGPSILRIQQVVRGDSAAYFCASSPPDGSGKLFFGSGTQLSVL.

This clonotype was found a few times. A much larger clone sits a single nucleotide away, making a read error possible. The CDR3 spells CASSLLCRGHGTEAFF. The CDR3 DNA follows: TGTGCCAGCAGTTTATTGTGCAGGGGGCATGGCACTGAAGCTTTCTTT. The rearrangement uses TRBV27 and TRBJ1-1; 8 nucleotides match TRBD1. Losses at the gene ends were 1 base for V and 4 bases for J; bases not matched to a gene: 8. Germline lookup yields CDR1 MNHEY and CDR2 SMNVEV (reference sequence). The CDR3 consists of 16 residues.

This chain joins TRBV28 and TRBJ1-1, with D perhaps TRBD1 (5 bases). The CDR3 sequence is 14 residues long. With 8 bases removed from V and 7 bases from J, the gap between germline ends came to 20 bases. The V gene's germline CDR1 is MDHEN and CDR2 SYDVKM. The CDR3 loop reads CASGEWGKRGEAFF. The CDR3 DNA sequence: TGTGCCAGCGGGGAATGGGGGAAGAGGGGTGAAGCTTTCTTT.

This clonotype was observed many times. The chain has TRBV5-1 and TRBJ1-6; D unresolved. The CDR3 totals 15 residues. V was shortened by 0 bases and J by 3 bases, with 7 bases between the two germline ends. Germline assignment: CDR1 SGHRS and CDR2 YFSETQ. The CDR3 sequence is CASSLDGFYNSPLHF. The CDR3 DNA is TGCGCCAGCAGCTTGGATGGTTTCTATAATTCACCCCTCCACTTT. Together with reference TRBV5-1 and TRBJ1-6, the CDR3 gives the full variable domain: KAGVTQTPRYLIKTRGQQVTLSCSPISGHRSVSWYQQTPGQGLQFLFEYFSETQRNKGNFPGRFSGRQFSNSRSEMNVSTLELGDSALYLCASSLDGFYNSPLHFGNGTRLTVT.

This clonotype was seen repeatedly, ten times or more. The rearrangement links TRBV5-1 to TRBJ2-1, with a tentative D call TRBD2 (7 bases). The germline V and J ends were trimmed by 0 bases and 5 bases, with 12 bases remaining between them. The CDR3 runs to 15 residues. Germline V CDR1 and CDR2: SGHRS, YFSETQ. This CDR3 is CASSLVRGANNEQFF. The CDR3 DNA follows: TGCGCCAGCAGCTTGGTTCGGGGGGCGAACAATGAGCAGTTCTTC.

This clonotype was seen a few times. This chain connects TRBV4-1 to TRBJ1-2; D perhaps matches TRBD1 (5 bases). CDR1 and CDR2 from the germline V gene are MGHRA and YSYEKL. The CDR3 is 13 residues long. Trimming stripped 0 bases from V and 11 bases from J, with 13 bases between. The chain's CDR3 is CASSQDRVAQYTF. Here the CDR3 DNA reads TGCGCCAGCAGCCAAGACAGGGTGGCTCAGTACACCTTC.

Many counts were recorded for this clonotype. The chain couples TRBV5-1 to TRBJ1-1; D may be TRBD1 (5 bases). Trimming stripped 1 base from V and 0 bases from J, with 13 bases between. The CDR3 is 16 residues long. Germline CDR1 SGHRS, CDR2 YFSETQ. CDR3 DNA sequence: TGCGCCAGCAGCTTGTTAAACCTGGGGGTGAACACTGAAGCTTTCTTT. This codes for CASSLLNLGVNTEAFF.

This clonotype was found many times. The rearrangement joins TRBV28 to TRBJ1-1, with a weak D call TRBD1 (5 bases). CDR1 and CDR2 (germline): MDHEN, SYDVKM. V dropped 3 bases and J dropped 3 bases, with 14 bases sitting between them. The CDR3 is made up of 15 amino acids. CDR3 in amino acids: CASSLWGGRDTEAFF. In DNA, the CDR3 is TGTGCCAGCAGTTTGTGGGGCGGCAGGGACACTGAAGCTTTCTTT.

This clonotype was seen at least ten times. This rearrangement joins TRBV5-1 to TRBJ1-5; D is undetermined. Trimming took 0 bases from V and 4 from J, leaving 5 bases between them. CDR3 length: 13 residues. Germline CDR1 and CDR2: SGHRS and YFSETQ. CDR3 DNA sequence: TGCGCCAGCAGCTTGGGTAATAATCAGCCCCAGCATTTT. The encoded protein is CASSLGNNQPQHF.

This clonotype was observed at least ten times. The CDR3 is CASSYKGSTDTQYF. The CDR3 nucleotides are TGTGCCAGCAGTTACAAAGGTAGCACAGATACGCAGTATTTT. The V and J genes are TRBV6-6 and TRBJ2-3; D gene uncertain. CDR1 and CDR2 from the germline V gene are MNHNY and SVGAGI (reference sequence). The CDR3 spans 14 residues. The V gene lost 2 bases and the J gene lost 0 bases, with 6 bases spanning the gap.

A word on this clonotype: A single base separates this from a much larger clone, so it may be a read error. Because the CDR3 is missing its conserved closing phenylalanine or tryptophan, this is likely a read error. V usage is TRBV5-6 and J usage is TRBJ1-2, with 7 bases that match TRBD1. V gave up 4 bases and J gave up 4 bases; unmatched junction bases: 7. CDR1 is SGHDT and CDR2 is YYEEEE in the germline V gene. This CDR3 spans 14 amino acids. The DNA for the CDR3 is TGTGCCAGCAGCGCCGGACAGGAGATCTATGGCTACACCCTC. This translates into CASSAGQEIYGYTL.

J is TRBJ1-2 and V is TRBV27; the D gene is possibly TRBD1 (6 bases). The ends were cut back, 0 bases at V and 8 bases at J, with 13 bases in the middle. CDR1 is MNHEY and CDR2 is SMNVEV in the germline V gene (reference sequence). The CDR3 totals 14 residues. The CDR3 here is CASSLSGGALGYTF. In DNA, the CDR3 is TGTGCCAGCAGTTTATCGGGGGGCGCGTTGGGCTACACCTTC.